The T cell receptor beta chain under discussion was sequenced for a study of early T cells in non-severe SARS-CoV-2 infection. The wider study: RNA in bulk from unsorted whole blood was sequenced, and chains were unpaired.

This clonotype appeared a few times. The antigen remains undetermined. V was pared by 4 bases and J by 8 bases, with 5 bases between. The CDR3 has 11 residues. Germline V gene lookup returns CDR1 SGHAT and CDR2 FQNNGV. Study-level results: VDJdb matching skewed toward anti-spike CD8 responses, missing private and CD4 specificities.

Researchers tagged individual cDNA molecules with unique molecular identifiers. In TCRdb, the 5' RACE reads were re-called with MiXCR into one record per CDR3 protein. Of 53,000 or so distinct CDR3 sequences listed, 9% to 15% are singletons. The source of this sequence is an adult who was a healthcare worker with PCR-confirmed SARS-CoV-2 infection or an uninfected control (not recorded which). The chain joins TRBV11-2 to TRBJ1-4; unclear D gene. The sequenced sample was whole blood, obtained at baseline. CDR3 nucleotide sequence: TGTGCCAGCAGCTACAGCGAAAAACTGTTTTTT. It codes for CASSYSEKLFF. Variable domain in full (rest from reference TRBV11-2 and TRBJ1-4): EAGVAQSPRYKIIEKRQSVAFWCNPISGHATLYWYQQILGQGPKLLIQFQNNGVVDDSQLPKDRFSAERLKGVDSTLKIQPAKLEDSAVYLCASSYSEKLFFGSGTQLSVL.